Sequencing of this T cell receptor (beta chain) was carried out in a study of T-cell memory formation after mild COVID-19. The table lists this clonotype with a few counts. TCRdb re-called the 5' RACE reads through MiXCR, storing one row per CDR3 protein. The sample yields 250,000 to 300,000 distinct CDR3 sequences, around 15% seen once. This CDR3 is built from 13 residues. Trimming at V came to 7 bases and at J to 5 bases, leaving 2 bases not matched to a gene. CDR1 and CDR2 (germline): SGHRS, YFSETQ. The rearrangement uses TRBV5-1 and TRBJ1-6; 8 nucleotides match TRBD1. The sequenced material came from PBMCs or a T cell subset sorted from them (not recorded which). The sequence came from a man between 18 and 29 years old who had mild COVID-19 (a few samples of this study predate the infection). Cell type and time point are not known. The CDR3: CASSGQDNSPLHF. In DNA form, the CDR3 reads TGCGCCAGCTCGGGACAGGATAATTCACCCCTCCACTTT.